The source of this T cell receptor beta chain is a study of CXCR3-negative and CXCR3-positive naive CD8 T cells. Findings of the study overall: CXCR3-expressing naive cells carried TRB CDR3s more hydrophobic than those of CXCR3-negative naive cells. TRB CDR3 properties indicated TCR strength, while surface CD5 was similar across naive subsets. After cryopreservation, expression of CXCR3 was partially reduced, and most assays were run with fresh PBMCs.

Each TRB cDNA library was prepared by 5' RACE (with UMI labels). TCRdb re-called the 5' RACE reads and gives one entry per CDR3 protein, without DNA. Recorded for this sample: about 46,000 distinct CDR3 sequences. A remark on this clonotype: Its target is unknown.

CDR1 SQVTM and CDR2 ANQGSEA come from the germline V gene. The CDR3 contains 14 residues. The specimen was naive CXCR3- CD8+ T cells from blood. Subset reported: CD45RO-CCR7+CD27+CD95- naive CD8+ T cells lacking CXCR3 (TNR3-). The chain couples TRBV29-1 to TRBJ1-1; the TCRdb D gene call, TRBD1, has no DNA to confirm it. This clonotype was obtained from a human donor in good health. Some clones in this sample may be carry-over from other donors' samples. The CDR3 sequence is CSVMGQPLWTEAFF.